The 28 T cell receptor beta chains given below trace back to one sample, sequenced in a study of neurological immune-mediated disorders. TCRdb re-derived calls from the 5' RACE reads in MiXCR, one entry per CDR3 protein. The repertoire holds about 52,000 distinct CDR3 sequences, with less than 4.5% as singletons. Source material: PBMCs. Every receptor here comes from a man aged 25 to 45 with multiple sclerosis.

V gene TRBV7-9 combines with J gene TRBJ2-1; 7 bases are shared with TRBD2. From germline, CDR1 is SEHNR and CDR2 FQNEAQ (reference sequence). CDR3 length: 11 residues. The trim removed 6 bases at V and 10 bases at J, leaving 3 bases unmatched. In DNA form, the CDR3 reads TGTGCCAGCAGATGGGAGGGGGAGCAGTTCTTC. It translates to CASRWEGEQFF. The full variable domain, its missing parts supplied by reference TRBV7-9 and TRBJ2-1, is DTGVSQNPRHKITKRGQNVTFRCDPISEHNRLYWYRQTLGQGPEFLTYFQNEAQLEKSRLLSDRFSAERPKGSFSTLEIQRTEQGDSAMYLCASRWEGEQFFGPGTRLTVL.

This clonotype has at least ten counts. The chain recombines TRBV12-3 or TRBV12-4 with TRBJ1-2; 7 nucleotides align to TRBD1. The CDR3 loop spans 13 amino acids. The ends lost 1 base at V and 7 bases at J; junction bases unmatched: 3. CDR3 sequence (DNA): TGTGCCAGCAGTTTAGGGACAGGTCGTGGCTACACCTTC. This gives the protein CASSLGTGRGYTF.

This CDR3 is CASSPWEGNTEAFF. The CDR3 DNA is TGTGCCAGCAGCCCGTGGGAGGGGAACACTGAAGCTTTCTTT. The gene calls are TRBV6-6 and TRBJ1-1; D ambiguous. Looked up from germline, CDR1 is MNHNY and CDR2 is SVGAGI (reference sequence). This CDR3 has 14 residues. V lost 6 bases to trimming and J lost 1 base, with 12 bases between them.

In this sample, this clonotype turned up many times. The chain has TRBV5-1 and TRBJ2-5; D might be TRBD1 (6 bases). Germline V gene sequence: CDR1 SGHRS, CDR2 YFSETQ. V dropped 4 bases and J dropped 6 bases, with 10 bases sitting between them. The CDR3 sequence is 12 residues long. CDR3 region: CASSLDSKTQYF. The DNA of the CDR3 is TGCGCCAGCAGCCTGGACAGCAAGACCCAGTACTTC.

This clonotype was counted ten times or more. V gene TRBV21-1 combines with J gene TRBJ1-1; the table's D call TRBD1 went unverified against the DNA. TRBV21-1 represents a pseudogene. The CDR3 runs to 14 residues. CDR3 sequence reads: CASSKRGPNTEAFF. The CDR3 nucleotides are TGTGCCAGCAGCAAGCGGGGGCCGAACACTGAAGCTTTCTTT.

J is TRBJ2-3 and V is TRBV5-1; possible D gene TRBD2, 6 bases. Germline V gene sequence: CDR1 SGHRS, CDR2 YFSETQ. The CDR3 has 17 residues. Trimming removed 1 base at V and 2 bases at J, with 17 bases between. The CDR3 sequence: CASSLRPTSQDTDTQYF. As DNA, the CDR3 is TGCGCCAGCAGCTTGAGACCTACTAGCCAAGACACAGATACGCAGTATTTT.

The sample holds many counts of this clonotype. DNA of the CDR3: TGTGCCAGCAGCTTAATAGGCACTAGCGGAGGAGATACGCAGTATTTT. It codes for CASSLIGTSGGDTQYF. V is TRBV7-3 and J is TRBJ2-3; TRBD2 agrees at 8 bases. V dropped 1 base and J dropped 5; count of bases not matched to a gene: 8. The CDR3 is made up of 16 amino acids. The germline V gene encodes CDR1 SGHTA and CDR2 FQGTGA.

Ten or more counts support this clonotype. The chain joins TRBV20-1 to TRBJ1-2; 8 bases match TRBD1. Germline V lookup: CDR1 DFQATT, CDR2 SNEGSKA (reference sequence). CDR3 size: 14 residues. Trimming removed 8 bases from V and 4 bases from J; junction bases left unmatched: 12. The CDR3 region has the DNA TGCAGTTTTTCCGGGACAGGAGAAAGCTATGGCTACACCTTC. This encodes CSFSGTGESYGYTF.

The sample holds many counts of this clonotype. The J gene is TRBJ1-5, the V gene TRBV20-1; the D gene is possibly TRBD1 (6 bases). V was pared by 5 bases and J by 0 bases, with 11 bases between. Germline V gene data show CDR1 as DFQATT and CDR2 as SNEGSKA (reference sequence). The CDR3 length is 14 residues. DNA of the CDR3: TGCAGTGCTTTACAGGGAGATAGCAATCAGCCCCAGCATTTT. As protein: CSALQGDSNQPQHF.

This clonotype showed up many times. The J gene is TRBJ2-5, the V gene TRBV5-1; no clear D gene. The V gene's germline CDR1 is SGHRS and CDR2 YFSETQ. The V gene lost 2 bases and the J gene lost 2 bases, with 7 bases spanning the gap. This CDR3 comprises 13 residues. The CDR3 is CASSFLGQETQYF. CDR3 in DNA: TGCGCCAGCAGCTTTTTGGGACAAGAGACCCAGTACTTC.

In its sample, this clonotype was seen many times. This chain uses TRBV11-2 with TRBJ2-1, with 11 bases that match TRBD2. Germline lookup yields CDR1 SGHAT and CDR2 FQNNGV. This CDR3 contains 15 residues. Unmatched junction bases numbered 2, after V lost 4 bases and J lost 3 bases. CDR3 bases: TGTGCCAGCAGCTCACTAGCGGGGGACTACAATGAGCAGTTCTTC. Amino acids: CASSSLAGDYNEQFF. The full variable domain, completed using reference TRBV11-2 and TRBJ2-1, is EAGVAQSPRYKIIEKRQSVAFWCNPISGHATLYWYQQILGQGPKLLIQFQNNGVVDDSQLPKDRFSAERLKGVDSTLKIQPAKLEDSAVYLCASSSLAGDYNEQFFGPGTRLTVL.

This clonotype was detected many times. The chain uses TRBV5-1 and TRBJ2-5, with D uncertain. The CDR3 spans 14 residues. V was cut by 0 bases and J by 2 bases, with 8 bases left in between. Germline V gene lookup returns CDR1 SGHRS and CDR2 YFSETQ. CDR3 sequence: CASSLVPEQETQYF. Here the CDR3 DNA reads TGCGCCAGCAGCTTGGTTCCAGAGCAAGAGACCCAGTACTTC.

This clonotype showed up many times. The rearrangement uses TRBV29-1 and TRBJ2-1; 8 bases match TRBD2. The germline V gene encodes CDR1 SQVTM and CDR2 ANQGSEA. This CDR3 has 14 residues. V shed 7 bases, J shed 0 bases, and the junction held 5 bases outside the gene matches. CDR3 amino acids: CSAYGGVSYNEQFF. The CDR3 DNA is TGCAGCGCCTACGGGGGGGTCTCCTACAATGAGCAGTTCTTC.

The table lists this clonotype with a few counts. This chain uses TRBV5-4 with TRBJ2-3; 10 positions agree with TRBD1. The V and J ends lost 4 bases and 5 bases, in that order; junction bases with no gene match: 7. The CDR3 contains 15 residues. Germline V gene sequence: CDR1 SGHNT, CDR2 YYREEE (reference sequence). The CDR3 is CASSNRDRGGDTQYF. The CDR3 DNA reads TGTGCCAGCAGCAACCGGGACAGGGGAGGAGATACGCAGTATTTT. Complete variable domain (other parts from reference TRBV5-4 and TRBJ2-3): ETGVTQSPTHLIKTRGQQVTLRCSSQSGHNTVSWYQQALGQGPQFIFQYYREEENGRGNFPPRFSGLQFPNYSSELNVNALELDDSALYLCASSNRDRGGDTQYFGPGTRLTVL.

This clonotype showed up many times. The V gene is TRBV6-1, the J gene TRBJ2-5, with TRBD2 matching 7 bases. Germline lookup yields CDR1 MNHNS and CDR2 SASEGT. Trimming cost V 7 bases and J 5 bases; bases outside gene matches: 7. This CDR3 contains 13 residues. The CDR3 nucleotides are TGTGCCAGCAACGGAGGGGAGGGGGAGACCCAGTACTTC. Its protein is CASNGGEGETQYF.

This clonotype was picked up many times. The chain recombines TRBV2 with TRBJ1-1, with a tentative D call TRBD1 (5 bases). V lost 9 bases, J lost 6 bases, and 11 bases lay in between. The CDR3 consists of 11 residues. Germline V gives CDR1 SNHLY, CDR2 FYNNEI. The CDR3 region is CARGPVSEAFF. The CDR3, as DNA: TGTGCCAGGGGGCCCGTGTCTGAAGCTTTCTTT. Full variable domain (outside the CDR3, taken from reference TRBV2 and TRBJ1-1): EPEVTQTPSHQVTQMGQEVILRCVPISNHLYFYWYRQILGQKVEFLVSFYNNEISEKSEIFDDQFSVERPDGSNFTLKIRSTKLEDSAMYFCARGPVSEAFFGQGTRLTVV.

This clonotype is termed medium-sized. The gene calls are TRBV20-1 and TRBJ1-1; no clear D gene. V was shortened by 6 bases and J by 1 base, with 9 bases between the two germline ends. Germline CDR1 reads DFQATT; CDR2 reads SNEGSKA (reference sequence). The CDR3 loop spans 12 amino acids. This chain's CDR3 is CSAVHGNTEAFF. DNA for the CDR3: TGCAGTGCAGTTCATGGGAACACTGAAGCTTTCTTT.

This clonotype was detected many times. This rearrangement joins TRBV6-5 to TRBJ2-5, with 8 bases identical to TRBD1. CDR1 is MNHEY, CDR2 SVGAGI, per germline. This CDR3 comprises 14 residues. V dropped 6 bases and J dropped 2; count of bases not matched to a gene: 5. The CDR3 here is CASRTGTGQETQYF. The CDR3 DNA follows: TGTGCCAGCAGAACCGGGACAGGTCAAGAGACCCAGTACTTC.

Points on this clonotype: This may arise from a read error, as a much more abundant clone is one base away. This chain joins TRBV7-6 and TRBJ2-2, with 10 bases that match TRBD2. Germline lookup yields CDR1 SGHVS and CDR2 FNYEAQ. This CDR3 is 16 amino acids long. The V segment lost 4 bases and the J segment 7 bases; nucleotides outside the gene matches: 9. The CDR3 loop reads CASSSTSGATYGELFF. The CDR3 coding sequence is TGTGCCAGCAGCTCCACTAGCGGGGCAACCTACGGGGAGCTGTTTTTT.

This clonotype was recorded many times. The CDR3 reads CASSLAQGSGELFF. CDR3 DNA: TGCGCCAGCAGCTTGGCCCAGGGATCCGGGGAGCTGTTTTTT. The chain employs TRBV5-1 and TRBJ2-2; the D gene is possibly TRBD1 (5 bases). CDR1 and CDR2 (germline): SGHRS, YFSETQ. Trimming pared 0 bases from V and 6 bases from J, leaving 9 bases between. The CDR3 runs 14 residues. The full variable domain, in which reference TRBV5-1 and TRBJ2-2 provide the parts outside the CDR3, is KAGVTQTPRYLIKTRGQQVTLSCSPISGHRSVSWYQQTPGQGLQFLFEYFSETQRNKGNFPGRFSGRQFSNSRSEMNVSTLELGDSALYLCASSLAQGSGELFFGEGSRLTVL.

This clonotype has a count of ten or more. The V gene is TRBV15, the J gene TRBJ1-1; D is unclear. This CDR3 region has 13 residues. From germline, CDR1 is LNHNV and CDR2 YYDKDF (reference sequence). Trimming cost V 3 bases and J 1 base, with 6 bases left between them. The CDR3: CATSSTWNTEAFF. The CDR3 DNA reads as TGTGCCACCAGCAGCACTTGGAACACTGAAGCTTTCTTT.

This clonotype has at least ten counts. The gene calls are TRBV9 and TRBJ2-2; the D gene could be TRBD1 or TRBD2 (5 bases each). V lost 3 bases to trimming and J lost 4 bases, with 13 bases between them. This CDR3 spans 15 amino acids. The V gene's germline CDR1 is SGDLS and CDR2 YYNGEE. The CDR3 spells CASSAGTPGTGELFF. For the CDR3, the DNA is TGTGCCAGCAGCGCCGGGACCCCGGGCACCGGGGAGCTGTTTTTT.

This chain uses TRBV18 with TRBJ1-6; D is ambiguous. This CDR3 region has 15 residues. Germline CDR1 KGHSH, CDR2 LQKENI. Trimming shortened V by 2 bases and J by 4 bases, and 9 bases separated the two germline ends. The CDR3 reads CASSPTTAYNSPLHF. The CDR3 region has the DNA TGTGCCAGCTCACCAACAACTGCATATAATTCACCCCTCCACTTT.

This clonotype was recorded at least ten times. The chain couples TRBV5-1 to TRBJ2-7; 7 bases are a match to TRBD1. Germline values: CDR1 SGHRS, CDR2 YFSETQ. Losses at the gene ends were 2 bases for V and 3 bases for J; bases not matched to a gene: 2. CDR3 size: 13 residues. CDR3 nucleotides: TGCGCCAGCAGCTTCGGGACAGACTACGAGCAGTACTTC. It codes for CASSFGTDYEQYF.

This clonotype was detected ten times or more. The chain carries TRBV27 and TRBJ2-1, with 7 bases that match TRBD2. There are 14 residues in the CDR3. V was pared by 7 bases and J by 7 bases, with 10 bases of the junction left unmatched. Germline CDR1 is MNHEY and CDR2 is SMNVEV (reference sequence). Here the CDR3 DNA reads TGTGCCAGCAATTCGGGGAGGGTCGGGAATGAGCAGTTCTTC. Translating gives CASNSGRVGNEQFF.

The rearrangement uses TRBV29-1 and TRBJ1-1; tentatively, D is TRBD1 (5 bases). V gave up 2 bases and J gave up 0 bases, with 10 bases separating them. Germline loops: CDR1 SQVTM, CDR2 ANQGSEA. This CDR3 is 14 amino acids long. CDR3 coding DNA: TGCAGCGTTGAACGTGCAGGGATGAACACTGAAGCTTTCTTT. Translation: CSVERAGMNTEAFF.

Concerning this clonotype itself: This sequence may be a read error, since a much larger clone differs from it by one base. In this CDR3 the conserved last residue, phenylalanine or tryptophan, is missing, so a read error is likely. The DNA is omitted, as the CDR3 cannot be located on it reliably, and the CDR3 follows TCRdb's listing. V and J are TRBV21-1 and TRBJ2-4; the table's D gene call, TRBD1, was not cross checked with the DNA. TRBV21-1 is given as a pseudogene. The CDR3 totals 16 residues, both ends included. The CDR3 here is CASSLGLPEAKNIQYY.

The chain employs TRBV29-1 and TRBJ1-1; no definite D call. CDR1 and CDR2 from the germline V gene are SQVTM and ANQGSEA. The CDR3 is 14 residues long. V gave up 4 bases and J gave up 0 bases, with 12 bases separating them. The CDR3 nucleotides read TGCAGCGTTGGGGCAGACGCCATGAACACTGAAGCTTTCTTT. It codes for CSVGADAMNTEAFF.